One and the same sample provided the 19 T cell receptor beta chains below, sequenced in a study of cytomegalovirus exposure and HLA in healthy donors. PCR amplification relied on 60 Vbeta primers (plus 13 Jbeta primers). TCRdb keeps only in-frame clones here, not all; method: immunoSEQ multiplex PCR. The table lists about 120,000 clones, less than 85% of them singletons. The sample was PBMCs. The receptors stem from a female donor in good health and CMV-seronegative.

The chain combines TRBV9 with TRBJ1-4; 9 positions agree with TRBD1. Germline V CDR1 and CDR2: SGDLS, YYNGEE. V lost 4 bases to trimming and J lost 7 bases; unmatched junction nucleotides: 5. CDR3 length equals 14 residues. The CDR3 loop is CASSSQGAGEKLFF. CDR3 sequence (DNA): TGTGCCAGCAGCTCACAGGGGGCCGGTGAAAAACTGTTTTTT.

This clone has just one count. The chain employs TRBV27 and TRBJ2-1, with 8 bases aligning to TRBD2. J was trimmed by 4 bases and V by 4 bases; bases with no gene match: 12. The CDR3 totals 17 residues. Germline values: CDR1 MNHEY, CDR2 SMNVEV (reference sequence). The CDR3 spells CASSSSAGANRYNEQFF. The DNA of the CDR3 is TGTGCCAGCAGTTCCTCAGCGGGAGCGAATCGTTACAATGAGCAGTTCTTC.

The CDR3 here is CASSSLTTGDPTDTQYF. As DNA, the CDR3 is TGTGCCAGCAGCTCCCTAACCACAGGGGACCCCACAGATACGCAGTATTTT. This chain joins TRBV7-8 and TRBJ2-3; 7 bases align to TRBD1. J gave up 2 bases and V 4 bases, and 12 bases lay outside the gene matches. Germline-derived CDR1 and CDR2 are SGHVS and FQNEAQ. CDR3 length: 17 residues.

V is TRBV30 and J is TRBJ2-1, with 9 bases aligning to TRBD1. The germline gives CDR1 GTSNPN, CDR2 SVGIG (reference sequence). CDR3 length equals 13 residues. After removal of 3 bases from V and 8 bases from J, the junction contained 5 bases not matched to a gene. The CDR3, as DNA: TGTGCCTGGAGCGGGACAGGGCATCATGAGCAGTTCTTC. It translates to CAWSGTGHHEQFF.

This clone has just a few counts. J is TRBJ2-7 and V is TRBV7-9; 7 positions agree with TRBD1. The CDR3 covers 13 residues. J lost 5 bases, V lost 3 bases, and 4 bases had no gene match. CDR1 and CDR2 from the germline V gene are SEHNR and FQNEAQ (reference sequence). The CDR3 loop is CASSFADRDEQYF. CDR3 bases: TGTGCCAGCAGCTTTGCCGACAGGGACGAGCAGTACTTC.

This CDR3 is CAISEGSGGGTKNIQYF. CDR3 sequence (DNA): TGTGCCATCAGTGAGGGGAGCGGGGGGGGTACCAAAAACATTCAGTACTTC. The rearrangement links TRBV10-3 to TRBJ2-4, with 10 nucleotides matching TRBD2. CDR1 and CDR2 (germline): ENHRY, SYGVKD. The CDR3 totals 17 residues. V shed 2 bases, J shed 2 bases, and the junction held 6 bases outside the gene matches.

The chain has TRBV29-1 and TRBJ2-7, with 7 bases identical to TRBD2. Germline-derived CDR1 and CDR2 are SQVTM and ANQGSEA. The trim removed 5 bases at V and 3 bases at J, leaving 7 bases unmatched. The CDR3 is 13 residues long. CDR3 in amino acids: CSVSGTTDYEQYF. The CDR3 DNA is TGCAGCGTTTCCGGGACTACTGACTACGAGCAGTACTTC.

The CDR3 DNA is TGTGCCAGCAGGGGAAGGGGGTACTACAATGAGCAGTTCTTC. This encodes CASRGRGYYNEQFF. V gene TRBV6-5 combines with J gene TRBJ2-1; a weak D match, TRBD1 (6 bases). V shed 6 bases and J shed 3 bases, with 12 bases lying between them. From germline, CDR1 is MNHEY and CDR2 SVGAGI. This CDR3 comprises 14 residues.

This clone was counted once. The J gene is TRBJ1-1, the V gene TRBV29-1, with D perhaps TRBD1 (6 bases). Germline CDR1 SQVTM, CDR2 ANQGSEA. There are 12 residues in the CDR3. The V gene lost 5 bases and the J gene lost 5 bases, with 12 bases spanning the gap. CDR3 sequence (DNA): TGCAGCGTTTACAGGGTTGAGACTGAAGCTTTCTTT. This gives the protein CSVYRVETEAFF.

The CDR3 DNA follows: TGTGCCAGCAGCCCCCAGGTTAGCGCCACCGGGGAGCTGTTTTTT. Protein: CASSPQVSATGELFF. The chain carries TRBV11-2 and TRBJ2-2; D is perhaps TRBD2 (5 bases). The CDR3 is 15 amino acids. V was clipped by 5 bases and J by 4 bases, with 14 bases between them. Looked up from germline, CDR1 is SGHAT and CDR2 is FQNNGV.

The chain combines TRBV18 with TRBJ2-7, with 7 bases identical to TRBD2. Germline V lookup: CDR1 KGHSH, CDR2 LQKENI. This CDR3 is 14 amino acids long. The junction had 2 bases not matched to a gene; V was cut back by 0 bases and J by 3 bases. CDR3 loop: CASSPPGGDYEQYF. The CDR3 DNA follows: TGTGCCAGCTCACCACCGGGGGGGGACTACGAGCAGTACTTC.

This clone was picked up a small number of times. The V call is TRBV19, the J call TRBJ1-4; D not certain. Germline CDR1 is LNHDA and CDR2 is SQIVND (reference sequence). The CDR3 length is 15 residues. V was shortened by 7 bases and J by 0 bases, with 12 bases between the two germline ends. CDR3 loop: CASMRVDSTNEKLFF. The CDR3 DNA reads as TGTGCCAGTATGCGCGTGGACTCAACTAATGAAAAACTGTTTTTT.

The rearrangement uses TRBV15 and TRBJ1-6, with 7 bases identical to TRBD1. Trimming took 1 base from V and 11 from J; bases not matched to a gene: 2. Germline CDR1 reads LNHNV; CDR2 reads YYDKDF (reference sequence). The CDR3 loop spans 13 amino acids. The CDR3 nucleotides are TGTGCCACCAGCAGAGGACAGGGACCACCCCTCCACTTT. Translated: CATSRGQGPPLHF.

This sequence joins TRBV30 and TRBJ1-1, with 7 bases lining up with TRBD1. Germline V gives CDR1 GTSNPN, CDR2 SVGIG (reference sequence). The CDR3 has 12 residues. Trimming at V came to 5 bases and at J to 4 bases, leaving 4 bases not matched to a gene. The CDR3 protein is CAWGRGSTEAFF. Here the CDR3 DNA reads TGTGCCTGGGGCAGGGGGAGCACTGAAGCTTTCTTT.

This CDR3 reads CASSLRLAGPSEQFF. DNA of the CDR3: TGTGCCAGCAGCCTCCGACTAGCGGGACCTTCGGAGCAGTTCTTC. The chain uses TRBV9 and TRBJ2-1; 11 bases match TRBD2. The germline gives CDR1 SGDLS, CDR2 YYNGEE. CDR3 length: 15 amino acids. Trimming took 4 bases from V and 10 from J; bases not matched to a gene: 10.

V gene TRBV5-1 combines with J gene TRBJ1-3; TRBD1 agrees at 7 bases. Germline loops: CDR1 SGHRS, CDR2 YFSETQ. V was clipped by 4 bases and J by 4 bases; unmatched bases: 14. The CDR3 runs 17 residues. The CDR3 is CASSAIPDRVYGNTIYF. The CDR3 nucleotides read TGCGCCAGCAGCGCCATCCCAGACAGGGTTTACGGAAACACCATATATTTT. The variable domain in full, with the rest retrieved from reference TRBV5-1 and TRBJ1-3, is KAGVTQTPRYLIKTRGQQVTLSCSPISGHRSVSWYQQTPGQGLQFLFEYFSETQRNKGNFPGRFSGRQFSNSRSEMNVSTLELGDSALYLCASSAIPDRVYGNTIYFGEGSWLTVV.

The chain has TRBV4-2 and TRBJ1-2, with D possibly TRBD1 on 6 matching bases. V was cut by 1 base and J by 8 bases, with 11 bases left in between. The CDR3 loop spans 13 amino acids. CDR1 and CDR2 from the germline V gene are LGHNA and YNFKEQ. The CDR3 loop reads CASSQVNREGYTF. CDR3 sequence (DNA): TGTGCCAGCAGCCAAGTTAACAGGGAGGGCTACACCTTC.

V usage is TRBV9 and J usage is TRBJ2-1; 7 bases map to TRBD2. The junction had 8 bases not matched to a gene; V was cut back by 4 bases and J by 4 bases. Germline CDR1 and CDR2: SGDLS and YYNGEE. The CDR3 length is 15 residues. The CDR3 nucleotides read TGTGCCAGCAGCCCCCTGACTAGCAGATACAATGAGCAGTTCTTC. It yields the protein CASSPLTSRYNEQFF.

The gene calls are TRBV7-3 and TRBJ2-3, with D tentatively TRBD2 (5 bases). Trimming pared 1 base from V and 8 bases from J, leaving 10 bases between. CDR1 is SGHTA and CDR2 is FQGTGA in the germline V gene. The CDR3 is made up of 13 amino acids. CDR3 sequence (DNA): TGTGCCAGCAGCTTAAGTGTCGAGGGTACGCAGTATTTT. It translates to CASSLSVEGTQYF.